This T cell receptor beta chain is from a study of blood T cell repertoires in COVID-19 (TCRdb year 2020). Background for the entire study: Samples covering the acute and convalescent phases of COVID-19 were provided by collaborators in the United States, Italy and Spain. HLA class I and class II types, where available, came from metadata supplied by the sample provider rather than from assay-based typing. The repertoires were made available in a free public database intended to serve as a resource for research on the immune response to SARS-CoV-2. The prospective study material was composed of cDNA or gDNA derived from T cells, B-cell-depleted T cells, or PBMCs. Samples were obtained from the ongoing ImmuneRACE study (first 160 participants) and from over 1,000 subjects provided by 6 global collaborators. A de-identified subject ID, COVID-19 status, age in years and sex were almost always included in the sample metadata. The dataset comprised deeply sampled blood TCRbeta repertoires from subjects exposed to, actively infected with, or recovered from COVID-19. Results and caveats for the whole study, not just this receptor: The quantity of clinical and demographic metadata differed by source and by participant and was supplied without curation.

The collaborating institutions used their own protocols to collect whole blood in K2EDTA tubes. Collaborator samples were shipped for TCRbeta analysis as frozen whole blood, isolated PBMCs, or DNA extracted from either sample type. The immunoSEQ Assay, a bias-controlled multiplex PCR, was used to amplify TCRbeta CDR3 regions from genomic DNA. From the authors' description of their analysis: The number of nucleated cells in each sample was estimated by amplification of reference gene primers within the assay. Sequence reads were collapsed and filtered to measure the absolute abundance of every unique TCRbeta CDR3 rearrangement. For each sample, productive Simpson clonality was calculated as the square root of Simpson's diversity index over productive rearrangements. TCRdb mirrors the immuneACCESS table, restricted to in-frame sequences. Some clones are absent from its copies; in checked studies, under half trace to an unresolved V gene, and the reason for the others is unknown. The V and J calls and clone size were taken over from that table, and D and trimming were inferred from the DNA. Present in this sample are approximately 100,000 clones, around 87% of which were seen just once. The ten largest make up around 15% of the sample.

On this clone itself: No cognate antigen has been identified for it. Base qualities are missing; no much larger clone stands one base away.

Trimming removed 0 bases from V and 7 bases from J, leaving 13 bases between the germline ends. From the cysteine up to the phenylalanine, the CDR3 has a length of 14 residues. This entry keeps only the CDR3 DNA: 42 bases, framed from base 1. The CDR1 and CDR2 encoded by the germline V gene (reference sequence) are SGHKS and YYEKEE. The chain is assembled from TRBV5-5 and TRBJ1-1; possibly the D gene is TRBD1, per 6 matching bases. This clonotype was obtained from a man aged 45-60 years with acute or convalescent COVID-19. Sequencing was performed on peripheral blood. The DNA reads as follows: TGTGCCAGCAGCTTGGGACAGGCGACGATTGAAGCTTTCTTT. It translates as CASSLGQATIEAFF. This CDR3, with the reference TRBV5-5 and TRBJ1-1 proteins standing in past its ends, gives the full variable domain DAGVTQSPTHLIKTRGQQVTLRCSPISGHKSVSWYQQVLGQGPQFIFQYYEKEERGRGNFPDRFSARQFPNYSSELNVNALLLGDSALYLCASSLGQATIEAFFGQGTRLTVV.